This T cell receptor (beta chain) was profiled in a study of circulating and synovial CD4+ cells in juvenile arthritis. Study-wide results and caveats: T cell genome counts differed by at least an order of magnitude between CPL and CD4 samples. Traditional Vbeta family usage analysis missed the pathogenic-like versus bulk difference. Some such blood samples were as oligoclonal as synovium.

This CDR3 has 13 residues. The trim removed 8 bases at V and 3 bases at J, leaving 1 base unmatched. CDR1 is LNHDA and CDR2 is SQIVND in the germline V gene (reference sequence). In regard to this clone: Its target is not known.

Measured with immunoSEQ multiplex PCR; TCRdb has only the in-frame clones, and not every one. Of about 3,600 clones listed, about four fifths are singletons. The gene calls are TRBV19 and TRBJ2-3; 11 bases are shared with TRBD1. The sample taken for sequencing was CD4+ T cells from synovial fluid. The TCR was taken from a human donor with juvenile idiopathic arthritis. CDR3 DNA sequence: TGTGCCAGTGGGACAGGGGGGACAGATACGCAGTATTTT. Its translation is CASGTGGTDTQYF.